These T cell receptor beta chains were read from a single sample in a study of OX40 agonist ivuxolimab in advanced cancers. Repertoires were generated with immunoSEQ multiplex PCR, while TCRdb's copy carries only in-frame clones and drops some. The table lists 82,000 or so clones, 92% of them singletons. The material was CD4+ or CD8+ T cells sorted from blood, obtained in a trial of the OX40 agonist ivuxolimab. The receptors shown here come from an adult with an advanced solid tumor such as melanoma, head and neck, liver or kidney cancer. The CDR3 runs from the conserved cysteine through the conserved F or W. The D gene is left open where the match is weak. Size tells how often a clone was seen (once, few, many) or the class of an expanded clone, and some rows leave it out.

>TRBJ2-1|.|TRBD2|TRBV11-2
CASSTLKRGPYNEQFF
TGTGCCAGCAGCACCTTAAAGCGGGGGCCCTACAATGAGCAGTTCTTC
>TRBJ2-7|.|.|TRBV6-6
CASSSLGTQGEQYF
TGTGCCAGCAGTTCGCTCGGGACCCAGGGCGAGCAGTACTTC
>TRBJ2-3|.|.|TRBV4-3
CASSQVRTDTQYF
TGCGCCAGCAGCCAAGTTCGCACAGATACGCAGTATTTT
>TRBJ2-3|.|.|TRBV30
CAWSVGRADTQYF
TGTGCCTGGAGTGTTGGTAGGGCAGATACGCAGTATTTT
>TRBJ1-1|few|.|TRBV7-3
CASSLGAANTEAFF
TGTGCCAGCAGCTTGGGGGCAGCAAACACTGAAGCTTTCTTT
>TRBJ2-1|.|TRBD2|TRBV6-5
CASYRASGVNEQFF
TGTGCCAGCTACAGGGCTAGCGGGGTGAATGAGCAGTTCTTC
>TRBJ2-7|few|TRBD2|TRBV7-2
CASSLGVASGYEQYF
TGTGCCAGCAGCTTAGGGGTGGCTAGCGGCTACGAGCAGTACTTC
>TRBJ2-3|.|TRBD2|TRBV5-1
CASSLGSSGRGSTDTQYF
TGCGCCAGCAGCCTGGGGTCTAGCGGGAGGGGTAGCACAGATACGCAGTATTTT
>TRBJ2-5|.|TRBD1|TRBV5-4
CASSVDRGVQETQYF
TGTGCCAGCAGCGTTGACAGGGGAGTACAAGAGACCCAGTACTTC
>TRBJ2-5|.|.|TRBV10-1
CASSELVAGRETQYF
TGCGCCAGCAGTGAGTTGGTGGCGGGAAGGGAGACCCAGTACTTC
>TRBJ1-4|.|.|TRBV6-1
CASSEAEHFNEKLFF
TGTGCCAGCAGTGAAGCTGAACACTTTAATGAAAAACTGTTTTTT
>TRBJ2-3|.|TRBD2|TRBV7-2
CASSRHSGRLSTDTQYF
TGTGCCAGCAGCCGACATAGCGGGAGGTTGAGCACAGATACGCAGTATTTT
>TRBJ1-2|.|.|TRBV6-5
CASSYEGADGYTF
TGTGCCAGCAGTTACGAGGGTGCGGATGGCTACACCTTC
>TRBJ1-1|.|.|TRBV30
CAWMPGLILRELEAFF
TGTGCCTGGATGCCGGGTTTAATCCTCCGGGAGCTAGAAGCTTTCTTT
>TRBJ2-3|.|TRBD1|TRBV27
CASSLKPGQGIYTQYF
TGTGCCAGCAGTTTAAAACCGGGACAGGGGATATATACGCAGTATTTT
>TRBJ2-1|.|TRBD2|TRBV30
CAWSPSGRGNEQFF
TGTGCCTGGAGTCCCAGCGGGAGAGGCAATGAGCAGTTCTTC
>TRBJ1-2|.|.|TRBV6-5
CASSLQGYGYTF
TGTGCCAGCAGTCTTCAGGGCTATGGCTACACCTTC
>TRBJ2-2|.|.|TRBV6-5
CASRSQNTGELFF
TGTGCCAGCAGGTCGCAAAACACCGGGGAGCTGTTTTTT
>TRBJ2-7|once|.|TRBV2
CASRDNSYEQYF
TGTGCCAGCAGGGACAACTCCTACGAGCAGTACTTC
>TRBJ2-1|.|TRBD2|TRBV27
CASSRTSGRANPYNEQFF
TGTGCCAGCAGTCGAACTAGCGGGAGGGCCAACCCCTACAATGAGCAGTTCTTC
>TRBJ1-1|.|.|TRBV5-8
CASSFLWAFF
TGTGCCAGCAGCTTCTTATGGGCTTTCTTT
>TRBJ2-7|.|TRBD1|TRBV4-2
CASSQGQGSYEQYF
TGTGCCAGCAGCCAAGGACAGGGGTCCTACGAGCAGTACTTC
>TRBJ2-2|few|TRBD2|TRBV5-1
CASRAGGFNTGELFF
TGCGCCAGCCGGGCGGGGGGATTTAACACCGGGGAGCTGTTTTTT
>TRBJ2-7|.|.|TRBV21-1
CASSKAPGQGAYEQYF
TGTGCCAGCAGCAAAGCCCCGGGACAGGGAGCCTACGAGCAGTACTTC